The clone carrying this T cell receptor (beta chain) was counted between two and nine times. Constant-region reverse primers amplified full-length variable regions, followed by semi-nested Nested Universal Primer A PCR. Using its own MiXCR run on the 5' RACE reads, TCRdb lists one record per CDR3 protein. The sample holds over 45,000 distinct CDR3 sequences; roughly 28% are singletons and the top ten take roughly 2.2%. The length of the CDR3 is 14 residues. Trimming at V came to 5 bases and at J to 2 bases, leaving 5 bases not matched to a gene. Germline CDR1 reads MDHEN; CDR2 reads SYDVKM. Treg sorting used a CD4+CD25+CD127-/low gate.

The sequenced sample consisted of tumor-infiltrating Tregs sorted from the breast tumor. The chain is built from TRBV28 and TRBJ2-5, with TRBD1 matching 7 bases. The sequence was obtained from a female donor with breast cancer. The CDR3 spells CASSIGTAQETQYF. CDR3 nucleotide sequence: TGTGCCAGCAGTATCGGGACAGCACAAGAGACCCAGTACTTC.